This TCR beta chain was identified during a study of T cell changes during pregnancy in multiple sclerosis. V shed 3 bases and J shed 2 bases, with 10 bases lying between them. The length of the CDR3 is 14 residues. CDR1 is ENHRY and CDR2 is SYGVKD in the germline V gene. Only in-frame clones appear in the TCRdb table, and some are missing; sequencing was by immunoSEQ multiplex PCR. This sample carries over 70,000 clones, 80% to 95% of them seen once, and the ten largest clones take roughly 2%. The sample in question was peripheral blood, obtained in the first trimester of pregnancy. This clonotype was obtained from a female donor in good health, enrolled as a control in a pregnancy study. V gene TRBV10-3 combines with J gene TRBJ1-1, with D possibly matching TRBD1 (5 bases). CDR3 protein: CAISETQGNTEAFF. The CDR3 DNA follows: TGTGCCATCAGTGAAACCCAGGGAAACACTGAAGCTTTCTTT.